Listed below are T cell receptor beta chains from one sample, sequenced in a study of T cell responses to AZD1222 COVID-19 vaccine. Data came from immunoSEQ multiplex PCR; TCRdb stores just in-frame clones and leaves some out. This table has 130,000 to 150,000 clones, under 95% appearing once. Sample: peripheral blood, taken on day 0 of MenACWY control vaccination. The receptor source for this set is an adult in good health. Each CDR3 is given with its conserved first and last residue. The order of the fields is V gene, clone size, D gene, J gene, CDR3 DNA, CDR3 protein. The D gene is left open where the match is weak. The size of a clone is reported for some rows only, either as once, few or many, or as a class for expanded clones.

TRBV7-9,.,.,TRBJ2-5,TGTGCCAGCAGCTTAGTCCGCGCGGGGAGTGAGACCCAGTACTTC,CASSLVRAGSETQYF
TRBV6-5,.,TRBD1,TRBJ1-1,TGTGCCAGCAGGACCAGGGGGGAGGGAGCTTTCTTT,CASRTRGEGAFF
TRBV2,.,.,TRBJ1-6,TGTGCCAGCAGGGGACCGGGACACAATAATTCACCCCTCCACTTT,CASRGPGHNNSPLHF
TRBV4-1,.,TRBD1,TRBJ1-1,TGCGCCAGCAGTTCCGGGACAGGGAGGTTTGAAGCTTTCTTT,CASSSGTGRFEAFF
TRBV5-6,.,TRBD2,TRBJ2-7,TGTGCCAGCAGCAAAGCGGGAGCCGCCTACGAGCAGTACTTC,CASSKAGAAYEQYF
TRBV12-5,.,.,TRBJ1-3,TGTGCTAGTGCCGCCCTCAGAGGGGCATTTGGAAACACCATATATTTT,CASAALRGAFGNTIYF
TRBV6-4,.,TRBD2,TRBJ2-3,TGTGCCAGCAGTGACTCTAGCGGGGGCACAGATACGCAGTATTTT,CASSDSSGGTDTQYF
TRBV30,.,TRBD1,TRBJ2-2,TGTGCCTGGAGGTCCGGGACAGGATTTGGGATTGGGGAGCTGTTTTTT,CAWRSGTGFGIGELFF
TRBV27,.,TRBD1,TRBJ1-2,TGTGCCAGCATGCCTATCAGGGGGCGGTACTATGGCTACACCTTC,CASMPIRGRYYGYTF
TRBV19,few,.,TRBJ1-5,TGTGCCAGTAGTATAGAGAGCAATCAGCCCCAGCATTTT,CASSIESNQPQHF
TRBV5-1,.,TRBD1,TRBJ1-2,TGCGCCAGCAGCTTGGCCGGACAGGGAAACTATGGCTACACCTTC,CASSLAGQGNYGYTF
TRBV27,.,TRBD1,TRBJ2-7,TGTGCCAGCAGTCCCCGGGACAGGGGCTCCCGCTACGAGCAGTACTTC,CASSPRDRGSRYEQYF
TRBV9,.,.,TRBJ2-1,TGTGCCAGCAGCTCCCCGGGTGAGCAGTTCTTC,CASSSPGEQFF
TRBV29-1,few,.,TRBJ1-2,TGCAGCGTAATTGGGGGGTTCCGGGGCTACACCTTC,CSVIGGFRGYTF
TRBV28,few,TRBD2,TRBJ2-7,TGTGCCAGCAGTTTATGTCCCGGGACTAGCGGGACTAAGGGGTGCGGCGAGCAGTACTTC,CASSLCPGTSGTKGCGEQYF
TRBV9,.,TRBD2,TRBJ2-3,TGTGCCAGCAGCGTAGCTACCCAACTAGCGGTTGGCACAGATACGCAGTATTTT,CASSVATQLAVGTDTQYF
TRBV5-8,.,.,TRBJ2-2,TGTGCCAGCAGCCGGTGGCAGACGAACACCGGGGAGCTGTTTTTT,CASSRWQTNTGELFF
TRBV11-3,.,.,TRBJ2-7,TGTGCCAGCAGCTTATCGTCCTACGAGCAGTACTTC,CASSLSSYEQYF
TRBV7-9,.,.,TRBJ1-6,TGTGCCAGCAGCTTAGGGCAAAGCTCCTATAATTCACCCCTCCACTTT,CASSLGQSSYNSPLHF
TRBV11-2,few,TRBD1,TRBJ2-5,TGTGCCAGCAGCGCGCGACAGGGGACGGAGACCCAGTACTTC,CASSARQGTETQYF
TRBV4-2,.,.,TRBJ2-5,TGTGCCAGCCGAGGGGAGCAAGAGACCCAGTACTTC,CASRGEQETQYF
TRBV11-1,.,TRBD1,TRBJ1-6,TGTGCCAGCAGCCTGATTAGGACAGGGAGTCATTCACCCCTCCACTTT,CASSLIRTGSHSPLHF
TRBV7-9,.,.,TRBJ1-4,TGTGCCAGCAGCGCGATACAGGGAAGTGAAAAACTGTTTTTT,CASSAIQGSEKLFF
TRBV29-1,.,.,TRBJ1-4,TGCAGCGTCGCAAGGGGTGCAACTAATGAAAAACTGTTTTTT,CSVARGATNEKLFF
TRBV9,.,TRBD1,TRBJ1-2,TGTGCCAGCAGTGCCGGGACAGGGGCCTATCATCGTTATGGCTACACCTTC,CASSAGTGAYHRYGYTF